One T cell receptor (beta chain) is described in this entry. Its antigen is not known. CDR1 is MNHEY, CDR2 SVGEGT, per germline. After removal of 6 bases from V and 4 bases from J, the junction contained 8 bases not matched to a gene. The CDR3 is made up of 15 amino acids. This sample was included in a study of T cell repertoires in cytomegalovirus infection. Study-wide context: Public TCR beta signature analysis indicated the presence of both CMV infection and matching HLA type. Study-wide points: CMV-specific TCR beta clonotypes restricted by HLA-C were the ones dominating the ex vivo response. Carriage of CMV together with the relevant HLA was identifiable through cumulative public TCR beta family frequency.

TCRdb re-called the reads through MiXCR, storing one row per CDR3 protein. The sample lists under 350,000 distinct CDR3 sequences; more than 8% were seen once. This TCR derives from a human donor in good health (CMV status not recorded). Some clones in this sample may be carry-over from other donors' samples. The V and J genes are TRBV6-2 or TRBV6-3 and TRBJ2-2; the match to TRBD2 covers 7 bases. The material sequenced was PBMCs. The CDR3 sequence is CASRRGGRPTGELFF. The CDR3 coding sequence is TGTGCCAGCAGACGGGGAGGGAGGCCCACCGGGGAGCTGTTTTTT.